One and the same sample provided the 27 T cell receptor beta chains below, sequenced in a study of OX40 agonist ivuxolimab in advanced cancers. The protocol used for the library was the immunoSEQ multiplex PCR assay. Held by TCRdb, this immuneACCESS table contains in-frame sequences only and omits some clones. Under half of the omission traces to an unresolved V gene where checked; the cause of the rest is unknown. In all, the sample holds some 30,000 clones, and around 90% of those were seen once. The ten most abundant clones make up just under 9.5% of the sample. This material consisted of CD4+ or CD8+ T cells sorted from blood, taken in a trial of the OX40 agonist ivuxolimab. The receptors come from an adult with an advanced solid tumor such as melanoma, head and neck, liver or kidney cancer.

The rearrangement links TRBV7-6 to TRBJ2-7; the D is unclear. Trimming removed 5 bases from V and 0 bases from J, with 8 bases in between. This CDR3 is built from 13 residues. Germline V gene lookup returns CDR1 SGHVS and CDR2 FNYEAQ. CDR3 sequence reads: CASSHGPSYEQYF. CDR3 nucleotide sequence: TGTGCCAGCAGCCACGGCCCCTCCTACGAGCAGTACTTC.

The V and J genes are TRBV27 and TRBJ1-1; D not certain. CDR1 and CDR2 from the germline V gene are MNHEY and SMNVEV (reference sequence). The V gene lost 4 bases and the J gene lost 5 bases, with 14 bases spanning the gap. The length of the CDR3 is 14 residues. The CDR3 loop is CASSSPGRGTEAFF. CDR3 DNA: TGTGCCAGCAGTTCCCCAGGCCGCGGAACTGAAGCTTTCTTT.

This clone was observed once. The chain employs TRBV19 and TRBJ2-1; D not certain. This CDR3 has 14 amino acids. Trimming took off 0 bases at V and 6 bases at J, with 9 bases between the two ends. Germline V gene sequence: CDR1 LNHDA, CDR2 SQIVND (reference sequence). For the CDR3, the DNA is TGTGCCAGTAGTATAGATCCCGCCCGCAATGAGCAGTTCTTC. Protein product: CASSIDPARNEQFF.

The V call is TRBV2, the J call TRBJ2-3, with 7 nucleotides matching TRBD2. Germline V gene lookup returns CDR1 SNHLY and CDR2 FYNNEI. The CDR3 sequence is 13 residues long. V was pared by 7 bases and J by 4 bases, with 5 bases of the junction left unmatched. The CDR3, as DNA: TGTGCCAGCACGAGACTAGCTGCAGATACGCAGTATTTT. Translation gives CASTRLAADTQYF.

The chain employs TRBV14 and TRBJ2-7, with 10 bases lining up with TRBD2. The V segment lost 4 bases and the J segment 3 bases; nucleotides outside the gene matches: 6. Germline CDR1 reads SGHDN; CDR2 reads FVKESK. This CDR3 spans 15 amino acids. The CDR3 nucleotides are TGTGCCAGCAGCCCCTGGACTAGCGGTGGCTACGAGCAGTACTTC. Protein: CASSPWTSGGYEQYF.

The chain combines TRBV13 with TRBJ2-3; D might be TRBD2 (6 bases). Germline V gene data show CDR1 as PRHDT and CDR2 as FYEKMQ (reference sequence). Trimming stripped 4 bases from V and 2 bases from J, with 10 bases between. The CDR3 runs to 14 residues. In DNA form, the CDR3 reads TGTGCCAGCAGCTCGGGACTGCACACAGATACGCAGTATTTT. Amino acid sequence: CASSSGLHTDTQYF.

A single count supports this clone. This chain connects TRBV30 to TRBJ2-5; 9 bases agree with TRBD1. CDR3 length: 13 residues. Germline-derived CDR1 and CDR2 are GTSNPN and SVGIG (reference sequence). The trim removed 4 bases at V and 4 bases at J, leaving 4 bases unmatched. The CDR3 coding sequence is TGTGCCTGGACCAGACAGGGGGTAGAGACCCAGTACTTC. Protein: CAWTRQGVETQYF.

The CDR3, as DNA: TGTGCCAGCAGCCCCCTGGGACTAGCGGGAGGGATTTACAATGAGCAGTTCTTC. Protein product: CASSPLGLAGGIYNEQFF. The genes are TRBV5-8 and TRBJ2-1; 16 bases fit TRBD2. Germline trimming cut 4 bases from V and 4 bases from J; bases unmatched to any gene: 8. The CDR3 consists of 18 residues. Germline V CDR1 and CDR2: SGHTS, YDEGEE. Combining the CDR3 with reference TRBV5-8 and TRBJ2-1 gives the whole variable domain EAGVTQSPTHLIKTRGQQATLRCSPISGHTSVYWYQQALGLGLQFLLWYDEGEERNRGNFPPRFSGRQFPNYSSELNVNALELEDSALYLCASSPLGLAGGIYNEQFFGPGTRLTVL.

This chain links TRBV9 with TRBJ1-6; D uncertain. The CDR3 is made up of 14 amino acids. In germline, CDR1 is SGDLS, CDR2 YYNGEE. V dropped 0 bases and J dropped 7 bases, with 8 bases sitting between them. CDR3 in amino acids: CASSVEDLNSPLHF. The CDR3, as DNA: TGTGCCAGCAGCGTAGAAGACTTAAATTCACCCCTCCACTTT.

The chain joins TRBV9 to TRBJ1-3; D unresolved. This CDR3 is built from 15 residues. Trimming stripped 4 bases from V and 8 bases from J, with 19 bases between. Germline lookup yields CDR1 SGDLS and CDR2 YYNGEE. The CDR3 is CASSPGRVSPDTIYF. CDR3 in DNA: TGTGCCAGCAGCCCGGGGAGGGTTTCTCCGGACACCATATATTTT.

The V and J genes are TRBV2 and TRBJ2-5; 8 bases map to TRBD1. V shed 3 bases, J shed 0 bases, and the junction held 3 bases outside the gene matches. The CDR3 has 15 amino acids. Germline V gene sequence: CDR1 SNHLY, CDR2 FYNNEI. The CDR3 nucleotides are TGTGCCAGCAGTGAGGGACAGGCACACCAAGAGACCCAGTACTTC. It codes for CASSEGQAHQETQYF.

The chain carries TRBV4-2 and TRBJ2-1, with 7 bases matching TRBD2. Germline V gives CDR1 LGHNA, CDR2 YNFKEQ. The CDR3 loop spans 16 amino acids. After removal of 1 base from V and 0 bases from J, the junction contained 3 bases not matched to a gene. The CDR3 region has the DNA TGTGCCAGCAGCCAAGGCCCGGGAGGCTCCTACAATGAGCAGTTCTTC. Its protein is CASSQGPGGSYNEQFF.

The rearrangement links TRBV11-3 to TRBJ2-7; the D gene is possibly TRBD2 (6 bases). Germline assignment: CDR1 SGHNT and CDR2 YENEEA. The V end was cut by 1 base, the J end by 3 bases, with 13 bases between. The CDR3 has 15 amino acids. CDR3 coding DNA: TGTGCCAGCAGCTTAGGCCGGGACTTTGACTACGAGCAGTACTTC. Residues: CASSLGRDFDYEQYF.

V gene TRBV9 combines with J gene TRBJ2-3, with D tentatively TRBD2 (5 bases). This CDR3 region has 11 residues. Germline V gives CDR1 SGDLS, CDR2 YYNGEE. Trimming removed 6 bases from V and 9 bases from J, with 11 bases in between. CDR3 DNA sequence: TGTGCCAGCACCTCTGAGGGCACGCAGTATTTT. Its translation: CASTSEGTQYF.

The chain couples TRBV7-9 to TRBJ2-5, with D tentatively TRBD1 or TRBD2 (6 bases each). The V and J ends lost 0 bases and 5 bases respectively, with 10 bases between them. Germline V lookup: CDR1 SEHNR, CDR2 FQNEAQ (reference sequence). The CDR3 sequence is 14 residues long. CDR3 region: CASSLAGGLETQYF. Written as DNA, the CDR3 is TGTGCCAGCAGCTTAGCGGGGGGCCTCGAGACCCAGTACTTC.

The V call is TRBV5-1, the J call TRBJ2-1; possibly TRBD2 for D (5 bases). Germline CDR1 reads SGHRS; CDR2 reads YFSETQ. This CDR3 spans 15 amino acids. Deletions cut 1 base from V and 0 bases from J, with 8 bases between. Here the CDR3 DNA reads TGCGCCAGCAGCTTGAGGGAGAACTCCTACAATGAGCAGTTCTTC. Translating it yields CASSLRENSYNEQFF.

This clone has just one count. In DNA, the CDR3 is TGTGCCAGTAGTACAACTAGCGGACCCTACAATGAGCAGTTCTTC. Protein product: CASSTTSGPYNEQFF. The chain couples TRBV19 to TRBJ2-1; 8 nucleotides align to TRBD2. Unmatched junction bases numbered 4, after V lost 4 bases and J lost 2 bases. This CDR3 is 15 amino acids long. The germline V gene has CDR1 LNHDA and CDR2 SQIVND (reference sequence).

This sequence joins TRBV27 and TRBJ2-3; D uncertain. The ends were cut back, 5 bases at V and 4 bases at J, with 13 bases in the middle. The CDR3 extends over 14 amino acids. Germline V gives CDR1 MNHEY, CDR2 SMNVEV (reference sequence). The DNA of the CDR3 is TGTGCCAGCAGTCTTCGACTTGGCCCAGATACGCAGTATTTT. It is translated as CASSLRLGPDTQYF.

The table lists this clone with a few counts. The J gene is TRBJ1-1, the V gene TRBV6-1; D unresolved. Germline loops: CDR1 MNHNS, CDR2 SASEGT. Trimming removed 6 bases from V and 4 bases from J, with 12 bases in between. The CDR3 has 13 amino acids. The CDR3 sequence is CASSPRGITEAFF. CDR3 bases: TGTGCCAGCAGCCCCCGGGGTATCACTGAAGCTTTCTTT.

This clone was detected once. The V call is TRBV14, the J call TRBJ2-1; 7 nucleotides line up with TRBD2. V was clipped by 4 bases and J by 7 bases; unmatched bases: 7. Germline lookup yields CDR1 SGHDN and CDR2 FVKESK. The CDR3 loop spans 14 amino acids. The CDR3 sequence: CASSRWGGQNEQFF. DNA of the CDR3: TGTGCCAGCAGCCGTTGGGGAGGGCAGAATGAGCAGTTCTTC.

The chain joins TRBV19 to TRBJ2-1; maybe TRBD1 (5 bases). The V gene's germline CDR1 is LNHDA and CDR2 SQIVND (reference sequence). The V end lost 4 bases, the J end lost 9 bases, and 19 bases lay between the germline ends. This CDR3 has 15 amino acids. The CDR3 sequence: CASSNPETDPGEQFF. The CDR3 DNA sequence: TGTGCCAGTAGTAACCCCGAGACAGATCCGGGTGAGCAGTTCTTC. The complete variable domain, with remaining parts taken from reference TRBV19 and TRBJ2-1, reads DGGITQSPKYLFRKEGQNVTLSCEQNLNHDAMYWYRQDPGQGLRLIYYSQIVNDFQKGDIAEGYSVSREKKESFPLTVTSAQKNPTAFYLCASSNPETDPGEQFFGPGTRLTVL.

The CDR3 DNA sequence: TGTGCCAGTAGTATATCCCCGGGACAGGGACGCTACGAGCAGTACTTC. Translating it yields CASSISPGQGRYEQYF. V and J are TRBV19 and TRBJ2-7; TRBD1 matches 9 bases. From germline, CDR1 is LNHDA and CDR2 SQIVND (reference sequence). J lost 3 bases, V lost 2 bases, and 8 bases had no gene match. This CDR3 is 16 amino acids long. The full variable domain, completed using reference TRBV19 and TRBJ2-7, is DGGITQSPKYLFRKEGQNVTLSCEQNLNHDAMYWYRQDPGQGLRLIYYSQIVNDFQKGDIAEGYSVSREKKESFPLTVTSAQKNPTAFYLCASSISPGQGRYEQYFGPGTRLTVT.

The rearrangement uses TRBV7-7 and TRBJ2-3; TRBD1 matches 10 bases. After removal of 10 bases from V and 3 bases from J, the junction contained 7 bases not matched to a gene. Germline assignment: CDR1 SSHAT and CDR2 FNYEAQ (reference sequence). The CDR3 has 14 amino acids. CDR3 sequence reads: CAIPPGQGTDTQYF. CDR3 sequence (DNA): TGTGCCATACCGCCGGGACAGGGGACAGATACGCAGTATTTT.

The chain carries TRBV5-4 and TRBJ1-1, with TRBD1 matching over 8 bases. This CDR3 is built from 13 residues. Germline CDR1 is SGHNT and CDR2 is YYREEE (reference sequence). V dropped 2 bases and J dropped 5; count of bases not matched to a gene: 2. The CDR3 region has the DNA TGTGCCAGCAGCTTCACAGGGGGGACTGAAGCTTTCTTT. Protein product: CASSFTGGTEAFF.

The chain combines TRBV4-3 with TRBJ2-1; a weak D match, TRBD2 (5 bases). V was shortened by 1 base and J by 3 bases, with 16 bases between the two germline ends. Germline CDR1 LGHNA, CDR2 YSLEER. CDR3 length: 17 amino acids. The CDR3 DNA sequence: TGCGCCAGCAGCCAAGGTATAGCGTCTCCATTCTACAATGAGCAGTTCTTC. Protein: CASSQGIASPFYNEQFF.

This clone was detected only a few times. The chain has TRBV4-1 and TRBJ2-5, with D perhaps given as TRBD1 or TRBD2 (6 bases each). This CDR3 is built from 14 residues. Germline CDR1 reads MGHRA; CDR2 reads YSYEKL. Between the trimmed V and J ends, which lost 6 bases and 5 bases, there was a span of 16 bases. For the CDR3, the DNA is TGCGCCAGCAGAAAGGGGGGAGTGGGGGAGACCCAGTACTTC. It yields the protein CASRKGGVGETQYF.

The V and J genes are TRBV7-9 and TRBJ2-7; no clear D. The CDR3 consists of 14 residues. Germline V CDR1 and CDR2: SEHNR, FQNEAQ (reference sequence). V was pared by 4 bases and J by 3 bases, with 13 bases between. The CDR3 protein is CASSYLERYYEQYF. The CDR3 DNA reads as TGTGCCAGCAGCTACCTAGAGAGATACTACGAGCAGTACTTC.